This TCR beta chain originates from a study of T cell changes during pregnancy in multiple sclerosis. This clone was counted between two and nine times. The CDR3 contains 10 residues. V lost 8 bases and J lost 7, with 9 bases in between. Germline V lookup: CDR1 SNHLY, CDR2 FYNNEI. Clones were read by immunoSEQ multiplex PCR, and TCRdb kept only the in-frame ones, dropping some. Here the sample spans some 27,000 clones, about 92% being singletons. V gene TRBV2 combines with J gene TRBJ2-7, with D possibly TRBD2 on 5 matching bases. The TCR originated in a female donor with multiple sclerosis, enrolled in a pregnancy study. Sequencing was performed on CD4+ T cells from peripheral blood mononuclear cells, taken after pregnancy. The CDR3 spells CASRTWEQYF. As DNA, the CDR3 is TGTGCCAGCCGGACTTGGGAGCAGTACTTC.